The 21 T cell receptor beta chains presented below share a single source sample, sequenced in a study of CD8 T cells in Susac syndrome. Reverse transcription used roughly 0.45 to 1 ug RNA and random hexamers. TCRdb re-called the immunoSEQ multiplex PCR reads through MiXCR, storing one row per CDR3 protein. Here the sample spans about 150,000 distinct CDR3 sequences, nearly 97% being singletons. Sequencing input: CD8+ T cells from PBMCs. These receptors were collected from a human donor with multiple sclerosis.

This clonotype turned up a few times. This chain connects TRBV13 to TRBJ1-1; D is uncertain. The CDR3 extends over 13 amino acids. Trimming left V 2 bases short and J 1 base short, with 5 bases between. Germline V gene lookup returns CDR1 PRHDT and CDR2 FYEKMQ (reference sequence). CDR3 residues: CASSLTRNTEAFF. Here the CDR3 DNA reads TGTGCCAGCAGCTTAACCAGGAACACTGAAGCTTTCTTT.

This chain uses TRBV29-1 with TRBJ1-5; D unresolved. Germline V CDR1 and CDR2: SQVTM, ANQGSEA. The CDR3 spans 13 residues. The V and J ends lost 4 bases and 0 bases respectively, with 7 bases between them. CDR3 residues: CSVASYSNQPQHF. The CDR3 DNA follows: TGCAGCGTTGCAAGTTATAGCAATCAGCCCCAGCATTTT.

CDR3 residues: CASSQDRGGLATADTQYF. CDR3 DNA sequence: TGTGCCAGCAGCCAAGATCGGGGGGGACTAGCGACTGCAGATACGCAGTATTTT. The rearrangement joins TRBV3-1 to TRBJ2-3; 10 bases are a match to TRBD2. Germline V gene data show CDR1 as LGHDT and CDR2 as YNNKEL (reference sequence). The junction had 10 bases not matched to a gene; V was cut back by 0 bases and J by 4 bases. The CDR3 totals 18 residues.

This clonotype was detected a few times. This chain links TRBV11-2 with TRBJ2-7; TRBD2 is a possible D gene (5 bases). CDR1 is SGHAT, CDR2 FQNNGV, per germline. The CDR3 contains 14 residues. The V end was cut by 5 bases, the J end by 8 bases, with 19 bases between. As DNA, the CDR3 is TGTGCCAGCAGCCCCGGGATAGCGAGCCTACAGCAGTACTTC. Its protein is CASSPGIASLQQYF.

The gene calls are TRBV12-5 and TRBJ2-5; 9 positions match TRBD1. The length of the CDR3 is 14 residues. Per the germline V gene, CDR1 is LGHNT and CDR2 is FRNRAP. V was pared by 6 bases and J by 5 bases, with 7 bases of the junction left unmatched. The CDR3 spells CASGPTGGKETQYF. DNA for the CDR3: TGTGCTAGTGGGCCAACAGGGGGCAAGGAGACCCAGTACTTC.

This clonotype was seen a single time. J is TRBJ2-7 and V is TRBV29-1; the D is unclear. In germline, CDR1 is SQVTM, CDR2 ANQGSEA. V gave up 1 base and J gave up 6 bases, with 13 bases separating them. This CDR3 comprises 13 residues. The CDR3 reads CSVEALDGTEQYF. The CDR3 region has the DNA TGCAGCGTTGAAGCTCTGGATGGAACCGAGCAGTACTTC.

J is TRBJ1-1 and V is TRBV15, with D uncertain. CDR1 is LNHNV, CDR2 YYDKDF, per germline (reference sequence). V was clipped by 4 bases and J by 6 bases, with 12 bases between them. The CDR3 is made up of 13 amino acids. The CDR3 loop is CATSIRMTAEAFF. CDR3 nucleotide sequence: TGTGCCACCAGCATACGGATGACGGCTGAAGCTTTCTTT. Based on the CDR3 plus reference TRBV15 and TRBJ1-1, the full variable domain is DAMVIQNPRYQVTQFGKPVTLSCSQTLNHNVMYWYQQKSSQAPKLLFHYYDKDFNNEADTPDNFQSRRPNTSFCFLDIRSPGLGDTAMYLCATSIRMTAEAFFGQGTRLTVV.

V is TRBV13 and J is TRBJ1-3; 9 nucleotides match TRBD1. This CDR3 spans 15 amino acids. With 5 bases clipped from V and 2 bases from J, the junction kept 4 bases outside the gene matches. Germline CDR1 reads PRHDT; CDR2 reads FYEKMQ (reference sequence). The CDR3 is CASSDGTGPGNTIYF. The DNA for the CDR3 is TGTGCCAGCAGCGACGGGACAGGGCCTGGAAACACCATATATTTT. The entire variable domain, with the rest obtained from reference TRBV13 and TRBJ1-3, is as follows: AAGVIQSPRHLIKEKRETATLKCYPIPRHDTVYWYQQGPGQDPQFLISFYEKMQSDKGSIPDRFSAQQFSDYHSELNMSSLELGDSALYFCASSDGTGPGNTIYFGEGSWLTVV.

The chain has TRBV7-9 and TRBJ1-5, with unresolved D. Germline V CDR1 and CDR2: SEHNR, FQNEAQ (reference sequence). V gave up 1 base and J gave up 5 bases, with 9 bases separating them. This CDR3 region has 14 residues. In DNA, the CDR3 is TGTGCCAGCAGCTTAGGTCTGGGCGATCAGCCCCAGCATTTT. This encodes CASSLGLGDQPQHF.

The CDR3 reads CASSGLRSNQPQHF. DNA for the CDR3: TGTGCCAGCAGTGGACTAAGGAGCAATCAGCCCCAGCATTTT. The chain is built from TRBV2 and TRBJ1-5; D uncertain. This CDR3 spans 14 amino acids. Germline CDR1 and CDR2: SNHLY and FYNNEI. V was trimmed by 4 bases and J by 1 base, leaving 8 bases between them.

The V call is TRBV4-2, the J call TRBJ1-3; 7 bases are a match to TRBD1. Germline V lookup: CDR1 LGHNA, CDR2 YNFKEQ. The CDR3 sequence is 15 residues long. Unmatched junction bases numbered 5, after V lost 3 bases and J lost 3 bases. The CDR3 protein is CASSQLQGIGNTIYF. The CDR3 bases are TGTGCCAGCAGCCAGCTACAGGGGATTGGAAACACCATATATTTT.

This chain connects TRBV20-1 to TRBJ2-7; 9 bases align to TRBD2. V lost 1 base and J lost 2; bases outside the gene matches: 6. The length of the CDR3 is 15 residues. Germline V CDR1 and CDR2: DFQATT, SNEGSKA (reference sequence). Written as DNA, the CDR3 is TGCAGTGCTAGAGGTTCTAGCGGGGTAACCTACGAGCAGTACGTC. This translates into CSARGSSGVTYEQYV.

This chain joins TRBV20-1 and TRBJ2-5; D is perhaps TRBD2 (6 bases). The length of the CDR3 is 16 residues. Trimming removed 2 bases from V and 5 bases from J, with 21 bases in between. Per germline, CDR1 DFQATT and CDR2 SNEGSKA (reference sequence). The CDR3 spells CSARSQLAGSLETQYF. CDR3 nucleotide sequence: TGCAGTGCTAGATCCCAGCTGGCGGGGTCCCTCGAGACCCAGTACTTC.

The chain recombines TRBV20-1 with TRBJ1-2; a weak D match, TRBD1 (6 bases). The germline gives CDR1 DFQATT, CDR2 SNEGSKA (reference sequence). Trimming removed 2 bases from V and 4 bases from J, with 11 bases in between. The CDR3 sequence is 13 residues long. The CDR3 protein is CSARFEGGYGYTF. CDR3 nucleotide sequence: TGCAGTGCTAGATTCGAAGGGGGCTATGGCTACACCTTC.

The rearrangement links TRBV7-6 to TRBJ1-2; D perhaps matches TRBD1 (6 bases). Germline values: CDR1 SGHVS, CDR2 FNYEAQ. The CDR3 covers 14 residues. The V end was cut by 5 bases, the J end by 2 bases, with 12 bases between. CDR3 bases: TGTGCCAGCAGCCCCCGGGGGCCCAACTATGGCTACACCTTC. Encoded protein: CASSPRGPNYGYTF.

The V call is TRBV3-1, the J call TRBJ2-3; D possibly corresponds to TRBD1 (7 bases). V was trimmed by 1 base and J by 10 bases, leaving 24 bases between them. Per the germline V gene, CDR1 is LGHDT and CDR2 is YNNKEL (reference sequence). The CDR3 totals 17 residues. The CDR3 is CASSQGWTGEITGAQYF. The CDR3 DNA follows: TGTGCCAGCAGCCAAGGGTGGACGGGGGAGATAACAGGGGCGCAGTATTTT.

The chain recombines TRBV29-1 with TRBJ1-2; 8 bases map to TRBD1. The CDR3 has 13 residues. The trim removed 8 bases at V and 6 bases at J, leaving 11 bases unmatched. The germline gives CDR1 SQVTM, CDR2 ANQGSEA. The CDR3 reads CSLTTGVGNGYTF. CDR3 nucleotide sequence: TGCAGCTTGACGACAGGGGTAGGGAATGGCTACACCTTC.

The chain recombines TRBV6-5 with TRBJ1-1; D gene ambiguous. Germline V gene lookup returns CDR1 MNHEY and CDR2 SVGAGI. The CDR3 totals 14 residues. V dropped 3 bases and J dropped 8 bases, with 16 bases sitting between them. As DNA, the CDR3 is TGTGCCAGCAGTTATTCGAACGGGATCGGGGAAGCTTTCTTT. Protein sequence: CASSYSNGIGEAFF.

The chain uses TRBV7-9 and TRBJ2-7, with D perhaps being TRBD1 or TRBD2 (5 bases each). The V end lost 1 base, the J end lost 7 bases, and 11 bases lay between the germline ends. In germline, CDR1 is SEHNR, CDR2 FQNEAQ (reference sequence). CDR3 length: 13 residues. CDR3 bases: TGTGCCAGCAGCTTAGATGGGGACGGAGAGCAGTACTTC. Its translation: CASSLDGDGEQYF.

The V gene is TRBV4-2, the J gene TRBJ1-2; D may be TRBD1 (5 bases). Germline CDR1 reads LGHNA; CDR2 reads YNFKEQ. V lost 3 bases, J lost 1 base, and 15 bases lay in between. This CDR3 is 16 amino acids long. CDR3 in DNA: TGTGCCAGCAGCCAGCCGGGACGGGGAGATAACTATGGCTACACCTTC. Protein product: CASSQPGRGDNYGYTF.

The CDR3 loop reads CASSPTRSTGANVLTF. Written as DNA, the CDR3 is TGTGCCAGCAGTCCAACAAGAAGTACTGGGGCCAACGTCCTGACTTTC. V gene TRBV27 combines with J gene TRBJ2-6, with D uncertain. Between the trimmed V and J ends, which lost 5 bases and 2 bases, there was a span of 13 bases. Germline assignment: CDR1 MNHEY and CDR2 SMNVEV (reference sequence). This CDR3 region has 16 residues.